Below, 12 T cell receptor beta chains from the same sample are listed, as sequenced in a study of blood T cells in healthy people across ages. A second PCR of about 6 to 11 cycles used a sample-barcoded 5' primer and a J-beta primer mix. MiXCR, applied by TCRdb to the 5' RACE reads, yields one record per CDR3 protein. Of 1.5 million to 2 million distinct CDR3 sequences listed, 40% to 55% are singletons. The source material was blood. All receptors derive from a woman between 40 and 55 years old in good health.

The chain employs TRBV20-1 and TRBJ2-7, with a weak D call TRBD2 (7 bases). The length of the CDR3 is 12 residues. The V end was cut by 7 bases, the J end by 7 bases, with 17 bases between. CDR1 DFQATT and CDR2 SNEGSKA come from the germline V gene (reference sequence). The CDR3 DNA reads TGCAGTGGAGGGGGGGACTTGCGGGAGCAGTACTTC. This codes for CSGGGDLREQYF.

The V and J genes are TRBV9 and TRBJ2-3; tentatively, D is TRBD2 (5 bases). This CDR3 contains 15 residues. Between the trimmed V and J ends, which lost 0 bases and 2 bases, there was a span of 10 bases. The germline V gene has CDR1 SGDLS and CDR2 YYNGEE. The CDR3 here is CASSVESGYTDTQYF. Written as DNA, the CDR3 is TGTGCCAGCAGCGTAGAATCGGGGTACACAGATACGCAGTATTTT.

The V gene is TRBV4-2, the J gene TRBJ2-7; 11 bases align to TRBD1. Per the germline V gene, CDR1 is LGHNA and CDR2 is YNFKEQ. With V trimmed by 6 bases and J by 3 bases, 7 bases remained unmatched. The CDR3 is 15 amino acids. The CDR3 region has the DNA TGTGCCAGCAGTCCCGGGACAGGGGGAATCTACGAGCAGTACTTC. Translation gives CASSPGTGGIYEQYF.

This chain joins TRBV28 and TRBJ2-7, with D perhaps matching TRBD1 (5 bases). The CDR3 covers 12 residues. Germline values: CDR1 MDHEN, CDR2 SYDVKM. The V end was cut by 10 bases, the J end by 2 bases, with 12 bases between. The CDR3 region has the DNA TGTGCCACCGAGACAGTCACCTACGAGCAGTACTTC. Encoded protein: CATETVTYEQYF.

CDR3 residues: CSVEVTHRGTNYGYTF. The CDR3 DNA follows: TGCAGCGTTGAAGTTACGCACAGGGGCACTAACTATGGCTACACCTTC. The rearrangement links TRBV29-1 to TRBJ1-2; 7 bases line up with TRBD1. The junction had 8 bases not matched to a gene; V was cut back by 1 base and J by 0 bases. The CDR3 covers 16 residues. Germline lookup yields CDR1 SQVTM and CDR2 ANQGSEA.

The chain uses TRBV27 and TRBJ2-1; D is perhaps TRBD1 or TRBD2 (6 bases each). The CDR3 totals 15 residues. V lost 3 bases and J 3 bases, leaving 12 bases between the germline ends. CDR1 is MNHEY and CDR2 is SMNVEV in the germline V gene (reference sequence). CDR3 DNA: TGTGCCAGCAGTTTGGAGGGACACCTCTACAATGAGCAGTTCTTC. Protein product: CASSLEGHLYNEQFF.

J is TRBJ2-3 and V is TRBV28; unclear D gene. Trimming left V 1 base short and J 2 bases short, with 7 bases between. CDR3 length: 14 residues. Per the germline V gene, CDR1 is MDHEN and CDR2 is SYDVKM. In DNA, the CDR3 is TGTGCCAGCAGTTTATTAGACCACACAGATACGCAGTATTTT. Translated: CASSLLDHTDTQYF.

CDR3 residues: CASSLTPGSTNPLHF. CDR3 bases: TGTGCCAGCAGTTTAACGCCCGGGTCCACCAATCCCCTCCACTTT. The chain employs TRBV12-3 or TRBV12-4 and TRBJ1-6; D is uncertain. This CDR3 spans 15 amino acids. Trimming took 2 bases from V and 13 from J, leaving 18 bases between them.

The chain couples TRBV4-3 to TRBJ2-7, with a tentative D call TRBD2 (7 bases). Trimming took 2 bases from V and 3 from J, leaving 14 bases between them. The CDR3 covers 15 residues. Germline CDR1 LGHNA, CDR2 YSLEER. The CDR3 loop is CASSQLRGALYEQYF. In nucleotides, the CDR3 is TGCGCCAGCAGCCAACTCCGGGGGGCCCTCTACGAGCAGTACTTC.

V is TRBV10-3 and J is TRBJ1-1; 7 nucleotides line up with TRBD1. The trim removed 8 bases at V and 1 base at J, leaving 7 bases unmatched. The CDR3 sequence is 14 residues long. CDR1 and CDR2 from the germline V gene are ENHRY and SYGVKD. The CDR3 nucleotides are TGTGCCATCGGTGGGACAGAGAGGAACACTGAAGCTTTCTTT. It translates to CAIGGTERNTEAFF.

The count of this clonotype is one. CDR3 residues: CASLRTGLHNEQYF. CDR3 DNA: TGTGCCAGCCTAAGGACTGGACTTCACAATGAGCAGTACTTC. The chain links TRBV2 to TRBJ2-5, with TRBD2 as a possible D gene (5 bases). Germline CDR1 is SNHLY and CDR2 is FYNNEI. CDR3 size: 14 residues. Trimming took off 8 bases at V and 11 bases at J, with 24 bases between the two ends.

This chain links TRBV28 with TRBJ1-1, with 9 bases fitting TRBD1. The length of the CDR3 is 16 residues. J gave up 5 bases and V 6 bases, and 13 bases lay outside the gene matches. Germline V gives CDR1 MDHEN, CDR2 SYDVKM. The CDR3 spells CASSTPGTGWETEAFF. For the CDR3, the DNA is TGTGCCAGCAGCACCCCCGGGACAGGGTGGGAAACTGAAGCTTTCTTT.